A selection of T cell receptor beta chains follows, all from one sample in a study of blood T cell repertoires in COVID-19. TCRdb's table, derived via immunoSEQ multiplex PCR, lists solely in-frame clones and lacks some. The sample holds approximately 76,000 clones, roughly 86% seen once. The specimen was peripheral blood. These receptors came from an older woman with acute or convalescent COVID-19. Both conserved end residues are part of each CDR3. Fields, in order: J gene, clone size, V gene, D gene, CDR3 protein, CDR3 DNA. D genes are given only for firm matches. Size is omitted from some rows. Given values are once, few, many or a class for expanded clones.

J gene: TRBJ1-2; clone size: NA; V gene: TRBV10-1; D gene: TRBD1; CDR3 protein: CASSRDRDGGYTF; CDR3 DNA: TGCGCCAGCAGCCGGGACAGGGACGGTGGCTACACCTTC
J gene: TRBJ1-4; clone size: NA; V gene: TRBV6-6; D gene: NA; CDR3 protein: CASSYGAEAEKLFF; CDR3 DNA: TGTGCCAGCAGTTACGGGGCCGAGGCGGAAAAACTGTTTTTT
J gene: TRBJ2-2; clone size: NA; V gene: TRBV5-1; D gene: NA; CDR3 protein: CASSQGLNRDPNTGELFF; CDR3 DNA: TGCGCCAGCAGCCAAGGACTTAACAGGGATCCGAACACCGGGGAGCTGTTTTTT
J gene: TRBJ2-1; clone size: NA; V gene: TRBV7-9; D gene: NA; CDR3 protein: CASSLEGRSEQFF; CDR3 DNA: TGTGCCAGCAGCTTAGAGGGGCGCAGTGAGCAGTTCTTC
J gene: TRBJ2-5; clone size: NA; V gene: TRBV12-3/TRBV12-4; D gene: NA; CDR3 protein: CASSFQGGETQYF; CDR3 DNA: TGTGCCAGCAGTTTCCAGGGTGGGGAGACCCAGTACTTC
J gene: TRBJ2-1; clone size: NA; V gene: TRBV4-2; D gene: NA; CDR3 protein: CASSQDHRGTPLNEQFF; CDR3 DNA: TGTGCCAGCAGCCAAGATCATCGGGGTACCCCCTTGAATGAGCAGTTCTTC
J gene: TRBJ2-2; clone size: few; V gene: TRBV2; D gene: NA; CDR3 protein: CASSDSPETGELFF; CDR3 DNA: TGTGCCAGCAGCGACAGTCCGGAAACCGGGGAGCTGTTTTTT
J gene: TRBJ1-5; clone size: NA; V gene: TRBV6-6; D gene: NA; CDR3 protein: CASSYSGDTNQPQHF; CDR3 DNA: TGTGCCAGCAGTTACTCGGGGGACACGAATCAGCCCCAGCATTTT
J gene: TRBJ1-1; clone size: NA; V gene: TRBV19; D gene: NA; CDR3 protein: CASSPRTGLNTEAFF; CDR3 DNA: TGTGCCAGTAGTCCCCGGACGGGATTGAACACTGAAGCTTTCTTT
J gene: TRBJ1-1; clone size: NA; V gene: TRBV2; D gene: TRBD1; CDR3 protein: CASIEQGSYTEAFF; CDR3 DNA: TGTGCCAGCATCGAACAGGGGTCGTACACTGAAGCTTTCTTT